This passage covers 9 T cell receptor beta chains from one sample sequenced in a study of response to subunit inactivated influenza vaccine. TCRdb re-called the RT-PCR reads through MiXCR, storing one row per CDR3 protein. The table lists about half a million distinct CDR3 sequences, 25% of them singletons. The source material was CD4+ T cells sorted from PBMCs, sampled about 5 days after vaccination. The receptors originated from a man over 45 who received an inactivated influenza vaccine.

The chain couples TRBV7-6 to TRBJ2-3; D gene uncertain. CDR1 SGHVS and CDR2 FNYEAQ come from the germline V gene. CDR3 length: 17 residues. V was cut by 2 bases and J by 0 bases, with 15 bases left in between. Written as DNA, the CDR3 is TGTGCCAGCAGCTTATTAACTCGGCAGTCTAGCACAGATACGCAGTATTTT. It is translated as CASSLLTRQSSTDTQYF.

The chain employs TRBV20-1 and TRBJ2-3; D is undetermined. CDR1 and CDR2 from the germline V gene are DFQATT and SNEGSKA (reference sequence). V was shortened by 3 bases and J by 4 bases, with 8 bases between the two germline ends. There are 12 residues in the CDR3. CDR3 region: CSASQNADTQYF. The CDR3 nucleotides read TGCAGTGCTAGTCAGAACGCAGATACGCAGTATTTT.

This clonotype was detected ten times or more. V gene TRBV29-1 combines with J gene TRBJ2-5; a possible D gene is TRBD2 (6 bases). V was pared by 7 bases and J by 7 bases, with 13 bases between. The CDR3 extends over 11 amino acids. Germline V gene sequence: CDR1 SQVTM, CDR2 ANQGSEA. Here the CDR3 reads CSAGEEGTQYF. The CDR3 DNA reads TGCAGCGCTGGAGAGGAGGGGACCCAGTACTTC.

This clonotype was picked up many times. This sequence joins TRBV27 and TRBJ2-7, with D hard to call. The V gene's germline CDR1 is MNHEY and CDR2 SMNVEV (reference sequence). CDR3 length: 13 amino acids. Trimming removed 4 bases from V and 0 bases from J, with 7 bases in between. The CDR3 protein is CASSSLFSYEQYF. CDR3 bases: TGTGCCAGCAGTTCGCTATTCTCCTACGAGCAGTACTTC.

There are a few counts of this clonotype. The J gene is TRBJ2-5, the V gene TRBV2, with D perhaps TRBD1 (5 bases). V was cut by 6 bases and J by 4 bases, with 12 bases left in between. The germline gives CDR1 SNHLY, CDR2 FYNNEI. The CDR3 length is 13 residues. The CDR3 protein is CASSGRVGETQYF. The CDR3 nucleotides read TGTGCCAGCAGCGGCAGGGTGGGAGAGACCCAGTACTTC.

The gene calls are TRBV20-1 and TRBJ2-1, with TRBD2 identical over 12 bases. The V gene's germline CDR1 is DFQATT and CDR2 SNEGSKA (reference sequence). The V segment lost 0 bases and the J segment 8 bases; nucleotides outside the gene matches: 11. The CDR3 sequence is 17 residues long. The chain's CDR3 is CSARDPRTSGGRDEQFF. The CDR3 nucleotides read TGCAGTGCTAGAGATCCCAGAACTAGCGGGGGGAGGGATGAGCAGTTCTTC.

Only a few counts were recorded for this clonotype. The J gene is TRBJ1-4, the V gene TRBV7-2, with D uncertain. V lost 5 bases, J lost 7 bases, and 11 bases lay in between. This CDR3 has 13 residues. Germline V gene lookup returns CDR1 SGHTA and CDR2 FQGNSA. The CDR3 DNA reads as TGTGCCAGCAGCCCCGGACCAGTTGAAAAACTGTTTTTT. It is translated as CASSPGPVEKLFF. Using reference TRBV7-2 and TRBJ1-4 for the parts outside the CDR3, the full variable domain is GAGVSQSPSNKVTEKGKDVELRCDPISGHTALYWYRQSLGQGLEFLIYFQGNSAPDKSGLPSDRFSAERTGGSVSTLTIQRTQQEDSAVYLCASSPGPVEKLFFGSGTQLSVL.

The chain links TRBV10-3 to TRBJ1-6; D may be TRBD1 (6 bases). The CDR3 covers 13 residues. V was pared by 11 bases and J by 8 bases, with 16 bases between. The germline CDR1 and CDR2 sequences are ENHRY and SYGVKD. In DNA form, the CDR3 reads TGTGCCTACACCGAGGCAGGGGATTCACCCCTCCACTTT. Amino acids: CAYTEAGDSPLHF.

This clonotype was seen a few times. The chain has TRBV7-2 and TRBJ2-1; TRBD1 matches 10 bases. The CDR3 runs to 14 residues. Trimming at V came to 2 bases and at J to 9 bases, leaving 4 bases not matched to a gene. CDR1 SGHTA and CDR2 FQGNSA come from the germline V gene. The CDR3 DNA follows: TGTGCCAGCAGCTTAACGGACAGGGGGGTTGAGCAGTTCTTC. Translated, it gives CASSLTDRGVEQFF. Full variable domain (rest looked up from reference TRBV7-2 and TRBJ2-1): GAGVSQSPSNKVTEKGKDVELRCDPISGHTALYWYRQSLGQGLEFLIYFQGNSAPDKSGLPSDRFSAERTGGSVSTLTIQRTQQEDSAVYLCASSLTDRGVEQFFGPGTRLTVL.